This T cell receptor beta chain was captured in a study of Graves' ophthalmopathy and Graves' hyperthyroidism. As the template, RNA transcripts were used to amplify TCR beta CDR3 regions. The library came from an HTBI-primed first-round RT-PCR and a second-round multiplex PCR. TCRdb re-called the multiplex PCR reads through MiXCR, storing one row per CDR3 protein. The sample has about 480,000 distinct CDR3 sequences, approximately 15% seen once. This clonotype has ten or more counts. Every ophthalmopathy donor presented moderate-to-severe activity, CAS ≥3, NOSPECS ≥4 and duration under 3 months. Orbital computed tomography, together with clinical symptoms, serum thyroxine, TRAb and thyroid ultrasound, was used for diagnosis. In germline, CDR1 is SQVTM, CDR2 ANQGSEA. CDR3 length: 12 amino acids. The V end was cut by 4 bases, the J end by 7 bases, with 14 bases between.

The receptor was isolated from a young woman with Graves' ophthalmopathy. Sequencing was performed on blood. The chain employs TRBV29-1 and TRBJ2-7; D ambiguous. The CDR3 spells CSVAGLVSEQYF. The CDR3 DNA follows: TGCAGCGTTGCTGGGTTAGTAAGTGAGCAGTACTTC.